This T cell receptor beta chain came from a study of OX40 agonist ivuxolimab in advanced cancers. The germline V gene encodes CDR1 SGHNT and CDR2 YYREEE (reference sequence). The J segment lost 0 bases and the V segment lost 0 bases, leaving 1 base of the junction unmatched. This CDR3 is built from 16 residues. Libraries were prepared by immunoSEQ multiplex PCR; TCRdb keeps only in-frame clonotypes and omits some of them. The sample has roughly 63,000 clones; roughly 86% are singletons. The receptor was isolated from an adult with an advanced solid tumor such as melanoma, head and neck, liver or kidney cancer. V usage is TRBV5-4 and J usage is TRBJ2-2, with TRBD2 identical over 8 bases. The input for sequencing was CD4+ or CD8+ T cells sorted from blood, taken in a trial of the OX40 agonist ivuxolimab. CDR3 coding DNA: TGTGCCAGCAGCTTGGAAGCGGGAGCGAACACCGGGGAGCTGTTTTTT. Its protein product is CASSLEAGANTGELFF.